This T cell receptor (beta chain) originates from a study of T-cell memory formation after mild COVID-19. Study context: The TCR clusters were mostly specific to one donor. Findings of the study overall: Second-wave clones with a day 37 peak had unconfirmed SARS-CoV-2 specificity. Within pre-infection memory, some responding clones were found, suggesting cross-reactive memory joined. Later expanders leaned toward CD4+, whereas clones contracting from day 15 to 85 were balanced CD4/CD8.

This clonotype was detected a few times. Its antigen is unidentified. TCRdb used MiXCR to reprocess the 5' RACE reads, holding one entry per CDR3 protein. The data show hundreds of thousands of distinct CDR3 sequences, with about 16% seen just once and around 22% held by the top ten. Germline values: CDR1 SNHLY, CDR2 FYNNEI. The CDR3 has 12 residues. V was pared by 5 bases and J by 8 bases, with 12 bases between. Sequenced: PBMCs or a T cell subset sorted from them (not recorded which). The rearrangement joins TRBV2 to TRBJ1-1; D ambiguous. This sequence originates from a man aged 18 to 30 who had mild COVID-19 (a few samples of this study predate the infection). Cell type and time point are not known. As DNA, the CDR3 is TGTGCCAGCAGTTATATCCCCGGGGAAGCTTTCTTT. Translating gives CASSYIPGEAFF. The variable domain in full, with the rest retrieved from reference TRBV2 and TRBJ1-1, is EPEVTQTPSHQVTQMGQEVILRCVPISNHLYFYWYRQILGQKVEFLVSFYNNEISEKSEIFDDQFSVERPDGSNFTLKIRSTKLEDSAMYFCASSYIPGEAFFGQGTRLTVV.